Each of the 21 T cell receptor beta chains below was sequenced from the same sample in a study of T cells after yellow fever vaccination. Each CDR3 protein gets one entry after TCRdb re-called the 5' RACE reads with MiXCR. This table has 350,000 to 450,000 distinct CDR3 sequences, roughly a sixth appearing once. This specimen was PBMCs, taken before the yellow fever booster vaccination. These receptors all come from a man aged 18-30 years who received the YFV17D yellow fever vaccine.

This clonotype was observed a few times. This chain connects TRBV9 to TRBJ2-7; possible D gene TRBD1, 6 bases. This CDR3 has 16 residues. V shed 0 bases and J shed 3 bases, with 16 bases lying between them. Germline lookup yields CDR1 SGDLS and CDR2 YYNGEE. CDR3 region: CASSVGWTVAFYEQYV. The CDR3 DNA reads as TGTGCCAGCAGCGTAGGTTGGACAGTGGCATTCTACGAGCAGTACGTC.

J is TRBJ1-2 and V is TRBV20-1, with 9 bases matching TRBD1. J was trimmed by 6 bases and V by 1 base; bases with no gene match: 6. The CDR3 contains 14 residues. Per the germline V gene, CDR1 is DFQATT and CDR2 is SNEGSKA (reference sequence). The CDR3 loop reads CSARARDRANGYTF. CDR3 bases: TGCAGTGCTAGAGCCCGGGACAGGGCGAATGGCTACACCTTC.

This clonotype was detected a few times. This sequence joins TRBV7-2 and TRBJ2-1; D is ambiguous. The CDR3 sequence is 14 residues long. In germline, CDR1 is SGHTA, CDR2 FQGNSA. The V gene lost 5 bases and the J gene lost 5 bases, with 13 bases spanning the gap. CDR3 protein: CASSPTGSHNEQFF. In DNA form, the CDR3 reads TGTGCCAGCAGCCCGACCGGTTCCCACAATGAGCAGTTCTTC. The full variable domain, its missing parts supplied by reference TRBV7-2 and TRBJ2-1, is GAGVSQSPSNKVTEKGKDVELRCDPISGHTALYWYRQSLGQGLEFLIYFQGNSAPDKSGLPSDRFSAERTGGSVSTLTIQRTQQEDSAVYLCASSPTGSHNEQFFGPGTRLTVL.

This clonotype was detected a few times. The chain couples TRBV29-1 to TRBJ2-3; TRBD1 aligns across 11 bases. V shed 1 base and J 3 bases; nucleotides not matched to a gene: 0. Germline CDR1 SQVTM, CDR2 ANQGSEA. CDR3 length: 14 residues. CDR3 loop: CSVEGDRGTDTQYF. CDR3 bases: TGCAGCGTTGAAGGGGACAGGGGGACAGATACGCAGTATTTT.

This clonotype came up a few times. The genes are TRBV9 and TRBJ2-1, with D hard to call. CDR3 length: 16 residues. Germline V gene sequence: CDR1 SGDLS, CDR2 YYNGEE. With 3 bases removed from V and 2 bases from J, the gap between germline ends came to 15 bases. As DNA, the CDR3 is TGTGCCAGCAGCGCCCCTCCCGGGCTAGCCTACAATGAGCAGTTCTTC. Translating gives CASSAPPGLAYNEQFF.

Many counts were recorded for this clonotype. The chain carries TRBV15 and TRBJ1-5; D gene unclear. The CDR3 contains 12 residues. V was pared by 0 bases and J by 4 bases, with 1 base between. Germline lookup yields CDR1 LNHNV and CDR2 YYDKDF (reference sequence). The DNA of the CDR3 is TGTGCCACCAGCAGAGATAATCAGCCCCAGCATTTT. This codes for CATSRDNQPQHF.

This chain uses TRBV7-4 with TRBJ1-4; D is uncertain. The ends were cut back, 5 bases at V and 5 bases at J, with 12 bases in the middle. This CDR3 has 14 residues. CDR1 SGHVT and CDR2 SQSDAQ come from the germline V gene. As DNA, the CDR3 is TGTGCCAGCAGCCGTTATACGGGAAATGAAAAACTGTTTTTT. This sequence encodes CASSRYTGNEKLFF.

The CDR3 sequence is CASSYRRGSPLHF. The CDR3 coding sequence is TGTGCCAGCAGTTACAGAAGGGGTTCACCCCTCCACTTT. The chain recombines TRBV6-5 with TRBJ1-6, with a weak D call TRBD1 (5 bases). V lost 2 bases and J lost 9, with 8 bases in between. This CDR3 region has 13 residues. CDR1 is MNHEY and CDR2 is SVGAGI in the germline V gene.

The chain is built from TRBV7-9 and TRBJ2-3; D is unclear. The CDR3 has 14 residues. Germline loops: CDR1 SEHNR, CDR2 FQNEAQ (reference sequence). V shed 1 base and J shed 6 bases, with 11 bases lying between them. The CDR3 is CASSLEPRWDTQYF. DNA for the CDR3: TGTGCCAGCAGCTTAGAACCTCGGTGGGATACGCAGTATTTT.

The CDR3 reads CASSSEPGPYF. The CDR3 DNA sequence: TGTGCCAGCAGTTCGGAACCGGGTCCTTATTTT. The chain recombines TRBV28 with TRBJ2-3; D uncertain. In germline, CDR1 is MDHEN, CDR2 SYDVKM. CDR3 length equals 11 residues. V shed 4 bases and J shed 15 bases, with 14 bases lying between them.

The chain uses TRBV10-3 and TRBJ2-1; 10 bases match TRBD2. Germline assignment: CDR1 ENHRY and CDR2 SYGVKD. Trimming took 7 bases from V and 10 from J; bases not matched to a gene: 13. The CDR3 totals 15 residues. The DNA for the CDR3 is TGTGCCATCACTGGGGCGAGCGGGGGGGCCGGAGAGCAGTTCTTC. This translates into CAITGASGGAGEQFF.

The rearrangement uses TRBV3-1 and TRBJ2-1; 7 bases are shared with TRBD1. Germline-derived CDR1 and CDR2 are LGHDT and YNNKEL (reference sequence). V dropped 3 bases and J dropped 13; count of bases not matched to a gene: 6. This CDR3 comprises 12 residues. CDR3 coding DNA: TGTGCCAGCAGCCACAAAACAGGGGACCAGTTCTTC. Amino acid sequence: CASSHKTGDQFF.

This clonotype was counted a few times. This rearrangement joins TRBV7-7 to TRBJ2-7, with D perhaps TRBD1 or TRBD2 (5 bases each). The germline V gene has CDR1 SSHAT and CDR2 FNYEAQ (reference sequence). V lost 5 bases and J 7 bases, leaving 15 bases between the germline ends. This CDR3 contains 13 residues. The CDR3 sequence is CASSPRGPGEQYF. In DNA form, the CDR3 reads TGTGCCAGCAGCCCCCGGGGACCTGGGGAGCAGTACTTC.

This clonotype was observed a few times. The CDR3 coding sequence is TGCGCCAGCAGCAAAACTAGCGGGGGGACCTACAATGAGCAGTTCTTC. Its protein product is CASSKTSGGTYNEQFF. This chain joins TRBV4-3 and TRBJ2-1; 12 nucleotides agree with TRBD2. The length of the CDR3 is 16 residues. V lost 5 bases to trimming and J lost 2 bases; unmatched junction nucleotides: 4. Per the germline V gene, CDR1 is LGHNA and CDR2 is YSLEER.

The genes are TRBV11-2 and TRBJ2-2; TRBD1 aligns across 9 bases. Germline CDR1 SGHAT, CDR2 FQNNGV. V was pared by 9 bases and J by 5 bases, with 4 bases of the junction left unmatched. The CDR3 length is 13 residues. For the CDR3, the DNA is TGTGCCAGTCACAGGGGGCAAACCGGGGAGCTGTTTTTT. This sequence encodes CASHRGQTGELFF.

The J gene is TRBJ1-4, the V gene TRBV20-1, with 8 bases matching TRBD1. After removal of 5 bases from V and 7 bases from J, the junction contained 6 bases not matched to a gene. Germline V gene sequence: CDR1 DFQATT, CDR2 SNEGSKA (reference sequence). The CDR3 sequence is 13 residues long. The CDR3 DNA is TGCAGTGCTCGTGACAGGGGTTTTGAAAAACTGTTTTTT. The encoded protein is CSARDRGFEKLFF.

The table lists this clonotype with a few counts. The chain couples TRBV6-5 to TRBJ2-5; D is perhaps TRBD1 or TRBD2 (5 bases each). The germline V and J ends were trimmed by 1 base and 5 bases, with 14 bases remaining between them. Germline-derived CDR1 and CDR2 are MNHEY and SVGAGI. The CDR3 consists of 15 residues. This CDR3 reads CASSYLAGAGETQYF. The DNA for the CDR3 is TGTGCCAGCAGTTACTTGGCCGGGGCCGGCGAGACCCAGTACTTC.

This clonotype has ten or more counts. The J gene is TRBJ1-5, the V gene TRBV5-6; D gene unclear. The germline gives CDR1 SGHDT, CDR2 YYEEEE. The CDR3 contains 15 residues. The V end lost 3 bases, the J end lost 4 bases, and 14 bases lay between the germline ends. The CDR3 loop is CASSSWSFWNQPQHF. DNA for the CDR3: TGTGCCAGCAGCTCGTGGAGTTTTTGGAATCAGCCCCAGCATTTT.

The chain recombines TRBV24-1 with TRBJ2-3, with D maybe TRBD2 (6 bases). This CDR3 spans 14 amino acids. The germline V gene has CDR1 KGHDR and CDR2 SFDVKD. Trimming stripped 4 bases from V and 5 bases from J, with 12 bases between. The CDR3 DNA follows: TGTGCCACCAGTGAGGAGGGGAAGGTAGATACGCAGTATTTT. Protein product: CATSEEGKVDTQYF.

This clonotype showed up just a few times. This chain connects TRBV6-5 to TRBJ1-1; D is uncertain. V gave up 8 bases and J gave up 5 bases, with 21 bases separating them. Germline V gives CDR1 MNHEY, CDR2 SVGAGI. The CDR3 has 15 amino acids. CDR3: CASSDGLTEMTEAFF. CDR3 nucleotides: TGTGCCAGCTCAGATGGATTGACGGAGATGACTGAAGCTTTCTTT.

There are many counts of this clonotype. DNA of the CDR3: TGTGCCATCAGTGATGAAGGCGGGGGAATCAACAATGAGCAGTTCTTC. It translates to CAISDEGGGINNEQFF. The chain employs TRBV10-3 and TRBJ2-1; TRBD2 matches 7 bases. This CDR3 region has 16 residues. Germline lookup yields CDR1 ENHRY and CDR2 SYGVKD. Trimming took 3 bases from V and 5 from J; bases not matched to a gene: 10.